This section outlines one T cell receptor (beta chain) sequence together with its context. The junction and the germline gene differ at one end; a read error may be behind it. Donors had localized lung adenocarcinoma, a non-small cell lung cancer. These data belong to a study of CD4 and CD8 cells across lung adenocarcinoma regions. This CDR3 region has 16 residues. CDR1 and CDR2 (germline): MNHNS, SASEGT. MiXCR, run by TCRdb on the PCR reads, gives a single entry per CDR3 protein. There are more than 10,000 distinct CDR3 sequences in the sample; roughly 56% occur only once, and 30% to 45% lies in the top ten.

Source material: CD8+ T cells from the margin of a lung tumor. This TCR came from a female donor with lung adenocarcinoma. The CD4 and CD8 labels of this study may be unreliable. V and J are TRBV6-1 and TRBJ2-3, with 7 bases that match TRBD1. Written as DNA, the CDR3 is TGTGCCAGCAGTCCTAGGGGGCACCGAACCAAAGATACTCAGTATTTC. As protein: CASSPRGHRTKDTQYF.